Each of the 21 T cell receptor beta chains below was sequenced from the same sample in a study of graft-versus-host responses after intestinal transplantation. Their antigens remain unidentified. Measured with immunoSEQ multiplex PCR; TCRdb has only the in-frame clones, and not every one. The sample has tens of thousands of clones; about nine tenths are singletons. The material sequenced was unstimulated CD8+ T cells sorted from spleen or lymph node cells, taken before intestinal transplant. These receptors all come from a human donor who received an intestinal transplant.

The rearrangement links TRBV7-8 to TRBJ2-2; D uncertain. V was pared by 5 bases and J by 8 bases, with 18 bases between. The CDR3 extends over 15 amino acids. Germline V gene sequence: CDR1 SGHVS, CDR2 FQNEAQ. The CDR3 loop is CASSPPNAAGGELFF. Here the CDR3 DNA reads TGTGCCAGCAGCCCACCTAATGCGGCCGGGGGGGAGCTGTTTTTT.

The CDR3 loop is CASRFESSYEQYF. As DNA, the CDR3 is TGCGCCAGCAGATTCGAGAGCTCCTACGAGCAGTACTTC. This chain links TRBV5-1 with TRBJ2-7, with D uncertain. Trimming removed 5 bases from V and 0 bases from J, with 9 bases in between. The CDR3 loop spans 13 amino acids. Germline CDR1 and CDR2: SGHRS and YFSETQ.

The genes are TRBV11-2 and TRBJ2-7; D gene uncertain. The germline CDR1 and CDR2 sequences are SGHAT and FQNNGV. The CDR3 loop spans 12 amino acids. V dropped 3 bases and J dropped 3 bases, with 6 bases sitting between them. The CDR3: CASSFQNYEQYF. The CDR3 DNA reads TGTGCCAGCAGCTTCCAGAACTACGAGCAGTACTTC.

This CDR3 reads CASSWVGGSSYEQYF. CDR3 DNA: TGTGCCAGCAGTTGGGTCGGGGGATCCTCCTACGAGCAGTACTTC. The chain links TRBV27 to TRBJ2-7; possibly TRBD2 for D (6 bases). The V end was cut by 4 bases, the J end by 0 bases, with 13 bases between. Germline values: CDR1 MNHEY, CDR2 SMNVEV (reference sequence). The CDR3 has 15 residues.

The genes are TRBV4-1 and TRBJ1-2, with D unresolved. The germline CDR1 and CDR2 sequences are MGHRA and YSYEKL. V dropped 4 bases and J dropped 4 bases, with 10 bases sitting between them. The CDR3 extends over 13 amino acids. DNA of the CDR3: TGCGCCAGCAGCCCGACTATTTCCTATGGCTACACCTTC. Its translation: CASSPTISYGYTF.

V gene TRBV9 combines with J gene TRBJ1-4; tentatively, D is TRBD1 (6 bases). The germline V and J ends were trimmed by 2 bases and 7 bases, with 12 bases remaining between them. CDR3 size: 14 residues. The germline V gene has CDR1 SGDLS and CDR2 YYNGEE. As DNA, the CDR3 is TGTGCCAGCAGCGTCTCCGGACAGACTGAAAAACTGTTTTTT. Its translation: CASSVSGQTEKLFF. The whole variable domain, remainder taken from reference TRBV9 and TRBJ1-4, is DSGVTQTPKHLITATGQRVTLRCSPRSGDLSVYWYQQSLDQGLQFLIQYYNGEERAKGNILERFSAQQFPDLHSELNLSSLELGDSALYFCASSVSGQTEKLFFGSGTQLSVL.

The chain links TRBV2 to TRBJ2-1; 10 nucleotides match TRBD1. The germline gives CDR1 SNHLY, CDR2 FYNNEI. V shed 8 bases and J 8 bases; nucleotides not matched to a gene: 9. CDR3 length: 14 residues. The CDR3, as DNA: TGTGCCAGCCCAACCGGGACAGGGGCCGATGAGCAGTTCTTC. It codes for CASPTGTGADEQFF.

The J gene is TRBJ2-7, the V gene TRBV5-4, with 12 bases lining up with TRBD2. V dropped 4 bases and J dropped 4; count of bases not matched to a gene: 9. CDR3 length: 16 amino acids. The germline gives CDR1 SGHNT, CDR2 YYREEE (reference sequence). The CDR3: CASSASGGALEYEQYF. The CDR3, as DNA: TGTGCCAGCAGCGCTAGCGGGGGGGCTCTCGAATACGAGCAGTACTTC. The whole variable domain, filled in from reference TRBV5-4 and TRBJ2-7, reads ETGVTQSPTHLIKTRGQQVTLRCSSQSGHNTVSWYQQALGQGPQFIFQYYREEENGRGNFPPRFSGLQFPNYSSELNVNALELDDSALYLCASSASGGALEYEQYFGPGTRLTVT.

This clone is a singleton in its sample. The chain couples TRBV7-9 to TRBJ2-5; D is uncertain. Trimming took 3 bases from V and 7 from J, leaving 18 bases between them. Germline V gene lookup returns CDR1 SEHNR and CDR2 FQNEAQ (reference sequence). This CDR3 region has 15 residues. The CDR3 DNA is TGTGCCAGCAGCTTTGACGGTCGAACAGTCGGGACCCAGTACTTC. Translated, it gives CASSFDGRTVGTQYF.

The chain recombines TRBV4-1 with TRBJ2-7, with D perhaps TRBD1 (6 bases). The length of the CDR3 is 15 residues. The V and J ends lost 0 bases and 7 bases respectively, with 16 bases between them. From germline, CDR1 is MGHRA and CDR2 YSYEKL. CDR3 sequence: CASSQEPGAKGEQYF. In DNA form, the CDR3 reads TGCGCCAGCAGCCAAGAGCCAGGGGCCAAAGGGGAGCAGTACTTC.

This clone occurred a few times. The chain uses TRBV6-5 and TRBJ2-7; D is perhaps TRBD2 (5 bases). Trimming shortened V by 0 bases and J by 6 bases, and 15 bases separated the two germline ends. This CDR3 region has 15 residues. Germline assignment: CDR1 MNHEY and CDR2 SVGAGI. The CDR3 DNA is TGTGCCAGCAGTTACTCCTCCGGAGGCGGGTCCGAGCAGTACTTC. Its protein product is CASSYSSGGGSEQYF.

This chain links TRBV5-1 with TRBJ2-5; 9 bases match TRBD2. Germline values: CDR1 SGHRS, CDR2 YFSETQ. V lost 4 bases, J lost 4 bases, and 5 bases stayed unmatched. The CDR3 loop spans 14 amino acids. The DNA for the CDR3 is TGCGCCAGCAGCCCGGGACTAGCAGGAGAGACCCAGTACTTC. Translation: CASSPGLAGETQYF.

The chain joins TRBV5-1 to TRBJ2-7, with D uncertain. This CDR3 comprises 13 residues. Trimming cost V 0 bases and J 4 bases, with 8 bases left between them. Germline-derived CDR1 and CDR2 are SGHRS and YFSETQ. CDR3 in amino acids: CASSLETSYEQYF. CDR3 nucleotide sequence: TGCGCCAGCAGCTTGGAGACATCTTACGAGCAGTACTTC.

The gene calls are TRBV6-5 and TRBJ1-1, with a weak D call TRBD1 (5 bases). Germline CDR1 MNHEY, CDR2 SVGAGI. The CDR3 sequence is 15 residues long. Trimming cost V 6 bases and J 3 bases, with 17 bases left between them. CDR3 coding DNA: TGTGCCAGCAGCCGCCCCCGGGGGGGTTACACTGAAGCTTTCTTT. Residues: CASSRPRGGYTEAFF.

This clone was picked up one time. The J gene is TRBJ2-7, the V gene TRBV11-2; 7 bases line up with TRBD2. The V segment lost 0 bases and the J segment 6 bases; nucleotides outside the gene matches: 8. Germline CDR1 reads SGHAT; CDR2 reads FQNNGV. The CDR3 runs 15 residues. The CDR3 loop is CASSLEFGGTPEQYF. DNA of the CDR3: TGTGCCAGCAGCTTAGAGTTCGGGGGGACGCCCGAGCAGTACTTC.

This sequence joins TRBV6-5 and TRBJ1-3; a weak D match, TRBD1 (5 bases). CDR1 and CDR2 from the germline V gene are MNHEY and SVGAGI. V was cut by 0 bases and J by 1 base, with 10 bases left in between. The CDR3 sequence is 16 residues long. The CDR3 nucleotides are TGTGCCAGCAGTTACTCAGGGGATGGGTCTGGAAACACCATATATTTT. Protein sequence: CASSYSGDGSGNTIYF.

The chain recombines TRBV9 with TRBJ1-6, with a weak D call TRBD1 (5 bases). Trimming took off 3 bases at V and 3 bases at J, with 7 bases between the two ends. Germline-derived CDR1 and CDR2 are SGDLS and YYNGEE. The CDR3 spans 14 residues. The CDR3 sequence: CASSGTGYNSPLHF. For the CDR3, the DNA is TGTGCCAGCAGCGGAACAGGCTATAATTCACCCCTCCACTTT.

The V and J genes are TRBV11-2 and TRBJ2-3; D is unclear. The CDR3 is 12 amino acids. Deletions cut 2 bases from V and 4 bases from J, with 4 bases between. The V gene's germline CDR1 is SGHAT and CDR2 FQNNGV. CDR3 protein: CASSLSPDTQYF. The CDR3 nucleotides are TGTGCCAGCAGCTTAAGCCCAGATACGCAGTATTTT.

This chain joins TRBV19 and TRBJ2-5; 8 nucleotides agree with TRBD1. With 2 bases clipped from V and 5 bases from J, the junction kept 4 bases outside the gene matches. The length of the CDR3 is 14 residues. CDR1 is LNHDA and CDR2 is SQIVND in the germline V gene (reference sequence). DNA for the CDR3: TGTGCCAGTAGTATATCCAGGGGGCTGGAGACCCAGTACTTC. Translation: CASSISRGLETQYF.

The chain is built from TRBV6-5 and TRBJ1-1; TRBD1 might be the D (6 bases). Trimming cost V 6 bases and J 1 base, with 12 bases left between them. The CDR3 has 14 amino acids. CDR1 is MNHEY, CDR2 SVGAGI, per germline. The CDR3 nucleotides read TGTGCCAGCAGCCACCGGGACAAGAACACTGAAGCTTTCTTT. It specifies CASSHRDKNTEAFF.

The V call is TRBV19, the J call TRBJ2-1, with D unclear. The CDR3 extends over 13 amino acids. Germline loops: CDR1 LNHDA, CDR2 SQIVND (reference sequence). The V and J ends lost 3 bases and 8 bases respectively, with 11 bases between them. The CDR3 DNA reads as TGTGCCAGTAGTATGATGCTACGGGATGAGCAGTTCTTC. Translation: CASSMMLRDEQFF.